The 25 T cell receptor beta chains below all came from one sample that was sequenced in a study of beta chain features in type 1 diabetes (dated by TCRdb to the late 2010s). The library was produced with the immunoSEQ multiplex PCR assay. All of the isolated RNA was reverse transcribed with the High Capacity cDNA Reverse Transcription Kit, so expressed TCRB transcripts were sequenced. TCRdb provides this immuneACCESS table in a form limited to in-frame rearrangements. Some clones are lacking; in checked studies, under half of them reflect an unresolved V gene, and why the rest are absent is not known. The sample table records 680,000 or so clones; 15% to 18% of these occur just once. The ten largest clones capture approximately 0.099% of the sample. The sequenced material came from naive CD4+ T cells from blood. Read against the paper, the sample's cell subset or site label means: true naive CD4+ T cells. The receptors derive from a man between 18 and 35 years old in good health.

This chain links TRBV11-2 with TRBJ2-7; D not resolved. The V end was cut by 0 bases, the J end by 1 base, with 7 bases between. The CDR3 runs to 14 residues. The V gene's germline CDR1 is SGHAT and CDR2 FQNNGV. This CDR3 is CASSLETLSYEQYF. CDR3 DNA sequence: TGTGCCAGCAGCTTAGAAACACTATCCTACGAGCAGTACTTC.

This clone occurred a few times. The chain combines TRBV19 with TRBJ1-4, with D possibly being TRBD1 (5 bases). The germline V gene has CDR1 LNHDA and CDR2 SQIVND (reference sequence). The CDR3 covers 14 residues. V was trimmed by 4 bases and J by 4 bases, leaving 10 bases between them. CDR3 coding DNA: TGTGCCAGTAGTACGCCGACAGTTAATGAAAAACTGTTTTTT. Protein: CASSTPTVNEKLFF.

The chain links TRBV27 to TRBJ1-2, with TRBD1 as a possible D gene (5 bases). Germline assignment: CDR1 MNHEY and CDR2 SMNVEV (reference sequence). CDR3 length equals 16 residues. V lost 2 bases to trimming and J lost 5 bases, with 18 bases between them. This chain's CDR3 is CASSLEPTGTAYGYTF. CDR3 DNA: TGTGCCAGCAGTTTAGAACCCACCGGGACGGCTTATGGCTACACCTTC.

This clone was observed a handful of times. The chain uses TRBV9 and TRBJ1-6; TRBD1 matches 7 bases. V shed 3 bases, J shed 8 bases, and the junction held 14 bases outside the gene matches. CDR3 length: 17 residues. The V gene's germline CDR1 is SGDLS and CDR2 YYNGEE. CDR3 sequence: CASSETTGAPRDSPLHF. For the CDR3, the DNA is TGTGCCAGCAGCGAGACTACAGGGGCCCCCAGGGATTCACCCCTCCACTTT.

This chain connects TRBV30 to TRBJ1-5, with D unclear. This CDR3 region has 13 residues. Germline values: CDR1 GTSNPN, CDR2 SVGIG (reference sequence). Trimming removed 5 bases at V and 6 bases at J, with 14 bases between. This chain's CDR3 is CAWSLETSQPQHF. CDR3 DNA sequence: TGTGCCTGGTCCTTAGAAACTAGTCAGCCCCAGCATTTT.

The rearrangement links TRBV28 to TRBJ2-1; 7 nucleotides line up with TRBD1. The ends lost 2 bases at V and 8 bases at J; junction bases unmatched: 9. The CDR3 covers 15 residues. CDR1 and CDR2 (germline): MDHEN, SYDVKM. CDR3 in amino acids: CASSLRQGRFDEQFF. CDR3 sequence (DNA): TGTGCCAGCAGTTTAAGACAGGGCCGGTTCGATGAGCAGTTCTTC.

This clone was seen a handful of times. This sequence joins TRBV29-1 and TRBJ1-1; D is ambiguous. The V gene's germline CDR1 is SQVTM and CDR2 ANQGSEA. The germline V and J ends were trimmed by 4 bases and 4 bases, with 13 bases remaining between them. The CDR3 has 13 amino acids. In nucleotides, the CDR3 is TGCAGCGTTGGGATGAAAGAGGGCACTGAAGCTTTCTTT. It translates to CSVGMKEGTEAFF.

This clone was seen only a few times. The CDR3 region has the DNA TGCAGCGTTGCAATAGTGGACAGGGACCCAGCTGAAGCTTTCTTT. It codes for CSVAIVDRDPAEAFF. The chain carries TRBV29-1 and TRBJ1-1; 8 bases align to TRBD1. V shed 4 bases and J 6 bases; nucleotides not matched to a gene: 13. Germline V gene lookup returns CDR1 SQVTM and CDR2 ANQGSEA. This CDR3 region has 15 residues.

This clone was observed a handful of times. The chain carries TRBV2 and TRBJ2-5; 7 bases fit TRBD2. V lost 2 bases to trimming and J lost 6 bases; unmatched junction nucleotides: 6. Per germline, CDR1 SNHLY and CDR2 FYNNEI. The CDR3 sequence is 14 residues long. The CDR3 nucleotides are TGTGCCAGCAGTGAACCGGGGAGGGGTAAGACCCAGTACTTC. As protein: CASSEPGRGKTQYF.

The sample holds a few counts of this clone. The rearrangement uses TRBV30 and TRBJ1-6; D not certain. The CDR3 is made up of 13 amino acids. Germline V gene sequence: CDR1 GTSNPN, CDR2 SVGIG (reference sequence). Between the trimmed V and J ends, which lost 0 bases and 7 bases, there was a span of 7 bases. Here the CDR3 DNA reads TGTGCCTGGAGTGTGAGTGGGAATTCACCCCTCCACTTT. Encoded protein: CAWSVSGNSPLHF.

This clone was found a few times. The rearrangement links TRBV10-3 to TRBJ2-7; D remains ambiguous. V was pared by 0 bases and J by 0 bases, with 12 bases between. The length of the CDR3 is 16 residues. CDR1 and CDR2 (germline): ENHRY, SYGVKD. CDR3 loop: CAISESYGFSSYEQYF. The CDR3 nucleotides are TGTGCCATCAGTGAGTCGTACGGCTTTTCCTCCTACGAGCAGTACTTC.

The sample holds a few counts of this clone. The chain employs TRBV29-1 and TRBJ2-7, with 8 bases that match TRBD1. CDR3 length: 15 residues. Looked up from germline, CDR1 is SQVTM and CDR2 is ANQGSEA. V shed 0 bases and J 2 bases; nucleotides not matched to a gene: 6. In DNA form, the CDR3 reads TGCAGCGTTGAAGATACCGGGACAGGAGCCTACGAGCAGTACTTC. It yields the protein CSVEDTGTGAYEQYF.

Concerning this clone itself: Other DNA sequences in this sample translate to the same CDR3. The chain uses TRBV28 and TRBJ1-2; D is uncertain. CDR3 length equals 12 residues. Trimming took 6 bases from V and 4 from J, leaving 9 bases between them. CDR1 is MDHEN, CDR2 SYDVKM, per germline. The DNA for the CDR3 is TGTGCCAGCAGCCTGGCTTCCTATGGCTACACCTTC. The encoded protein is CASSLASYGYTF.

This clone came up a few times. The chain combines TRBV5-5 with TRBJ1-1, with D possibly matching TRBD1 (5 bases). Looked up from germline, CDR1 is SGHKS and CDR2 is YYEKEE (reference sequence). Between the trimmed V and J ends, which lost 4 bases and 10 bases, there was a span of 23 bases. The CDR3 contains 15 residues. As DNA, the CDR3 is TGTGCCAGCAGCCTGGGGCTACCCTGGACACTTGGAGCTTTCTTT. It yields the protein CASSLGLPWTLGAFF. Full variable domain (remainder filled in from reference TRBV5-5 and TRBJ1-1): DAGVTQSPTHLIKTRGQQVTLRCSPISGHKSVSWYQQVLGQGPQFIFQYYEKEERGRGNFPDRFSARQFPNYSSELNVNALLLGDSALYLCASSLGLPWTLGAFFGQGTRLTVV.

The chain has TRBV6-5 and TRBJ1-3; a weak D match, TRBD1 (5 bases). V dropped 0 bases and J dropped 0 bases, with 9 bases sitting between them. The CDR3 spans 16 residues. CDR1 MNHEY and CDR2 SVGAGI come from the germline V gene. This CDR3 is CASSYSGASSGNTIYF. As DNA, the CDR3 is TGTGCCAGCAGTTACTCCGGGGCCTCCTCTGGAAACACCATATATTTT.

V is TRBV7-2 and J is TRBJ2-5; D gene unclear. CDR1 is SGHTA and CDR2 is FQGNSA in the germline V gene. The V end was cut by 4 bases, the J end by 1 base, with 7 bases between. The length of the CDR3 is 13 residues. The CDR3 sequence is CASSSSAQETQYF. In nucleotides, the CDR3 is TGTGCCAGCAGCTCCTCAGCCCAAGAGACCCAGTACTTC.

The rearrangement joins TRBV28 to TRBJ1-5, with 11 bases aligning to TRBD1. The CDR3 covers 15 residues. V lost 10 bases to trimming and J lost 3 bases; unmatched junction nucleotides: 8. CDR1 is MDHEN and CDR2 is SYDVKM in the germline V gene. Written as DNA, the CDR3 is TGTGCCACCCGGGACAGGGGGACCTCCAATCAGCCCCAGCATTTT. Translated, it gives CATRDRGTSNQPQHF. Using reference TRBV28 and TRBJ1-5 for the parts outside the CDR3, the full variable domain is DVKVTQSSRYLVKRTGEKVFLECVQDMDHENMFWYRQDPGLGLRLIYFSYDVKMKEKGDIPEGYSVSREKKERFSLILESASTNQTSMYLCATRDRGTSNQPQHFGDGTRLSIL.

The chain uses TRBV5-1 and TRBJ1-2; 7 bases fit TRBD1. This CDR3 region has 15 residues. The germline gives CDR1 SGHRS, CDR2 YFSETQ. V was clipped by 4 bases and J by 5 bases; unmatched bases: 11. The CDR3 loop is CASSTSGQASYGYTF. As DNA, the CDR3 is TGCGCCAGCAGCACCTCCGGACAGGCTTCTTATGGCTACACCTTC.

The chain couples TRBV10-3 to TRBJ2-3; maybe TRBD2 (6 bases). Germline loops: CDR1 ENHRY, CDR2 SYGVKD. This CDR3 has 15 residues. V lost 4 bases and J 0 bases, leaving 11 bases between the germline ends. The CDR3 reads CAISGAGQSTDTQYF. CDR3 bases: TGTGCCATCAGTGGAGCGGGCCAAAGCACAGATACGCAGTATTTT.

Turning to this clone: The sample contains more than one DNA sequence encoding this CDR3. V and J are TRBV7-2 and TRBJ2-6; D gene ambiguous. Germline V gene sequence: CDR1 SGHTA, CDR2 FQGNSA. The CDR3 covers 15 residues. Between the trimmed V and J ends, which lost 1 base and 3 bases, there was a span of 7 bases. CDR3 nucleotide sequence: TGTGCCAGCAGCTTAGGGCTGGTTGGGGCCAACGTCCTGACTTTC. Translating gives CASSLGLVGANVLTF.

The chain is built from TRBV18 and TRBJ2-7; 10 bases agree with TRBD1. V shed 4 bases and J 6 bases; nucleotides not matched to a gene: 3. The CDR3 is 13 amino acids. Germline CDR1 and CDR2: KGHSH and LQKENI. CDR3 protein: CASSRQGAGEQYF. The CDR3 DNA reads as TGTGCCAGCTCACGACAGGGGGCGGGCGAGCAGTACTTC.

Turning to this clone: The identical CDR3 is also encoded by other nucleotide sequences in the sample. CDR3 loop: CAISEQDYEQYF. In DNA, the CDR3 is TGTGCCATCAGTGAACAGGACTACGAGCAGTACTTC. The V gene is TRBV10-3, the J gene TRBJ2-7; perhaps TRBD1 as D (5 bases). The CDR3 has 12 residues. CDR1 and CDR2 (germline): ENHRY, SYGVKD. The V end was cut by 3 bases, the J end by 3 bases, with 6 bases between.

The chain joins TRBV29-1 to TRBJ2-3; D possibly corresponds to TRBD1 (5 bases). Between the trimmed V and J ends, which lost 6 bases and 5 bases, there was a span of 12 bases. The CDR3 extends over 12 amino acids. Germline V gene lookup returns CDR1 SQVTM and CDR2 ANQGSEA. The chain's CDR3 is CSVHHQGDTQYF. As DNA, the CDR3 is TGCAGCGTACATCACCAGGGAGATACGCAGTATTTT.

The chain carries TRBV7-2 and TRBJ1-1, with D perhaps matching TRBD1 (6 bases). Germline V lookup: CDR1 SGHTA, CDR2 FQGNSA. The CDR3 contains 15 residues. Trimming stripped 1 base from V and 6 bases from J, with 15 bases between. The CDR3 loop is CASSLVRGLGPEAFF. DNA for the CDR3: TGTGCCAGCAGCTTAGTTCGGGGGCTAGGACCTGAAGCTTTCTTT.

This clone has only a few counts. The rearrangement uses TRBV6-5 and TRBJ1-2, with D hard to call. Germline V gene lookup returns CDR1 MNHEY and CDR2 SVGAGI. With 5 bases removed from V and 0 bases from J, the gap between germline ends came to 10 bases. The CDR3 runs 14 residues. The CDR3 reads CASSTHTSNYGYTF. Here the CDR3 DNA reads TGTGCCAGCAGTACCCATACTTCTAACTATGGCTACACCTTC.